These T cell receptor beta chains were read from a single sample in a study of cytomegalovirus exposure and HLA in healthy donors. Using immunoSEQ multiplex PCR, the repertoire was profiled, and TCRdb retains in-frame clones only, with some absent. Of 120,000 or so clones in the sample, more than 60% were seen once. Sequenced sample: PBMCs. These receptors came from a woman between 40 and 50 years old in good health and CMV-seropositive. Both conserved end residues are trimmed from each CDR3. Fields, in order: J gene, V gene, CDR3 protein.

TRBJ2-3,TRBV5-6,ATSATSGMGTDTQY
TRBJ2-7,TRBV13,ASRPTKTGLYEQY
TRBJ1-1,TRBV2,ASSEAGQNTEAF
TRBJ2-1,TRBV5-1,ASSLEGSPYNEQF
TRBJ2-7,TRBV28,ASSPGQDYEQY
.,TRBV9,ASSPSLGHGTYEQY
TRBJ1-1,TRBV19,ASSIGIAGTEAF
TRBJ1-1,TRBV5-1,ASSLSDRMNTEAF
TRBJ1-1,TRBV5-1,ASSPERHRRVYTEAF
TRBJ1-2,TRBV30,AWSPTGRRSNGYT
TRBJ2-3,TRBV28,ASSFLAGGTDTQY
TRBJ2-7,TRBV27,ASRHTGVNVPIYEQY
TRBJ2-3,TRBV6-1,ASSEALRGGASTDTQY
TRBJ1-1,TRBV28,ASRGVAGVNTEAF
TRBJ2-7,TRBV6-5,ASSYGRYEQY
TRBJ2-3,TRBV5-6,ASSLVEVRAGDTQY
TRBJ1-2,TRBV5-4,ASSLQGVDGYT
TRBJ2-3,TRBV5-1,ASAGGSGVADTQY
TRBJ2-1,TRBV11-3,ASSEPGTSAYNEQF
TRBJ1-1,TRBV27,ASSITGHTEAF
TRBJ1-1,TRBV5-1,ASSPQDRVAFKYTEAF
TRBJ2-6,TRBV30,AWGGGHEANVLT
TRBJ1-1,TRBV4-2,ASSQDQGQNTEAF